This is a list of T cell receptor beta chains from one sample in a study of OX40 agonist ivuxolimab in advanced cancers. Measured with immunoSEQ multiplex PCR; TCRdb has only the in-frame clones, and not every one. The sample includes under 20,000 clones, roughly 85% seen only once; the top ten take more than 10%. The sample consisted of CD4+ or CD8+ T cells sorted from blood, taken in a trial of the OX40 agonist ivuxolimab. The source is an adult with an advanced solid tumor such as melanoma, head and neck, liver or kidney cancer. The CDR3 runs from the conserved cysteine through the conserved F or W. The order of the fields is V gene, D gene, clone size, J gene, CDR3 DNA, CDR3 protein. The D gene is left open where the match is weak. Size is stated for part of the rows, as once, few or many counts, or as a class when the clone is expanded.

v_call: TRBV7-8; d_call: TRBD1; clone_size: .; j_call: TRBJ2-7; cdr3_nt: TGTGCCAGCAGCCACCGACAGGGGGATACCCTCTACGAGCAGTACTTC; cdr3_aa: CASSHRQGDTLYEQYF
v_call: TRBV27; d_call: .; clone_size: .; j_call: TRBJ2-3; cdr3_nt: TGTGCCAGCAGACCAAGCACAGATACGCAGTATTTT; cdr3_aa: CASRPSTDTQYF
v_call: TRBV6-6; d_call: .; clone_size: .; j_call: TRBJ1-1; cdr3_nt: TGTGCCAGCAGGGTCGGGTACGATGAAGCTTTCTTT; cdr3_aa: CASRVGYDEAFF
v_call: TRBV30; d_call: .; clone_size: .; j_call: TRBJ1-2; cdr3_nt: TGTGCCTGGAGTGACGATCCGGGACATAGACTTCCTAACTATGGCTACACCTTC; cdr3_aa: CAWSDDPGHRLPNYGYTF
v_call: TRBV11-1; d_call: .; clone_size: .; j_call: TRBJ2-1; cdr3_nt: TGTGCCAGCAGCTTAGACGAGGCGAGCTCCTACAATGAGCAGTTCTTC; cdr3_aa: CASSLDEASSYNEQFF
v_call: TRBV16; d_call: TRBD1; clone_size: .; j_call: TRBJ2-3; cdr3_nt: TGTGCCAGCAGCCCACTCGACAGGGGTAGCACAGATACGCAGTATTTT; cdr3_aa: CASSPLDRGSTDTQYF
v_call: TRBV12-2; d_call: .; clone_size: .; j_call: TRBJ1-4; cdr3_nt: TGTGCAAGTCGCTTAGCGGCTGGCCTCTACCCTACCCGGGAAAAACTGTTTTTT; cdr3_aa: CASRLAAGLYPTREKLFF
v_call: TRBV30; d_call: .; clone_size: .; j_call: TRBJ1-4; cdr3_nt: TGTGCCTGGAGTGGAGGCAGGGGTAATGAAAAACTGTTTTTT; cdr3_aa: CAWSGGRGNEKLFF
v_call: TRBV7-9; d_call: .; clone_size: large; j_call: TRBJ1-6; cdr3_nt: TGTGCCAGCAGCTTAGATCGGTGGGGGGATTCACCCCTCCACTTT; cdr3_aa: CASSLDRWGDSPLHF
v_call: TRBV19; d_call: .; clone_size: .; j_call: TRBJ2-1; cdr3_nt: TGTGCCAGTACGCCCGCCAGGGGCAATGAGCAGTTCTTC; cdr3_aa: CASTPARGNEQFF
v_call: TRBV4-2; d_call: TRBD1; clone_size: .; j_call: TRBJ1-1; cdr3_nt: TGTGCCAGCAGCCAGGAAGCAGGGGGGACCACTGAAGCTTTCTTT; cdr3_aa: CASSQEAGGTTEAFF
v_call: TRBV14; d_call: TRBD1; clone_size: .; j_call: TRBJ2-7; cdr3_nt: TGTGCCAGCAGTACGACAGGGGTCTCCTACGAGCAGTACTTC; cdr3_aa: CASSTTGVSYEQYF
v_call: TRBV19; d_call: .; clone_size: .; j_call: TRBJ1-5; cdr3_nt: TGTGCCAGTAGTGTAACACAGGGACTCCCCAATCAGCCCCAGCATTTT; cdr3_aa: CASSVTQGLPNQPQHF
v_call: TRBV5-6; d_call: TRBD1; clone_size: .; j_call: TRBJ2-7; cdr3_nt: TGTGCCAGCAGCTTCGGTACAGGGGGCGGGGAGCAGTACTTC; cdr3_aa: CASSFGTGGGEQYF
v_call: TRBV6-4; d_call: .; clone_size: .; j_call: TRBJ2-2; cdr3_nt: TGTGCCAGCAGTAGCGGGAACACCGGGGAGCTGTTTTTT; cdr3_aa: CASSSGNTGELFF